These 4 T cell receptor beta chains share one sample of origin, sequenced in a study of T cell responses to AZD1222 COVID-19 vaccine. Using immunoSEQ multiplex PCR, the repertoire was profiled, and TCRdb retains in-frame clones only, with some absent. The table has 250,000 to 300,000 clones, almost 95% seen once. The starting material was peripheral blood, obtained 28 days after the second AZD1222 dose. These receptors were taken from an adult who received the AZD1222 COVID-19 vaccine.

The rearrangement joins TRBV5-1 to TRBJ1-4; 9 bases map to TRBD1. The CDR3 runs 14 residues. CDR1 and CDR2 from the germline V gene are SGHRS and YFSETQ. V gave up 3 bases and J gave up 8 bases; unmatched junction bases: 5. Here the CDR3 reads CASSSGTGREKLFF. The CDR3 coding sequence is TGCGCCAGCAGCTCCGGGACAGGGCGCGAAAAACTGTTTTTT.

The chain uses TRBV9 and TRBJ2-1, with 10 bases lining up with TRBD2. CDR1 SGDLS and CDR2 YYNGEE come from the germline V gene. This CDR3 spans 16 amino acids. With V trimmed by 4 bases and J by 5 bases, 9 bases remained unmatched. The CDR3 sequence: CASSFGLAGGNNEQFF. DNA of the CDR3: TGTGCCAGCAGCTTCGGTTTAGCGGGGGGAAACAATGAGCAGTTCTTC.

V gene TRBV11-2 combines with J gene TRBJ1-4, with 7 bases lining up with TRBD1. The CDR3 contains 16 residues. Germline V gives CDR1 SGHAT, CDR2 FQNNGV. V shed 5 bases, J shed 6 bases, and the junction held 12 bases outside the gene matches. The CDR3 sequence is CASSPRTVQGDEKLFF. CDR3 bases: TGTGCCAGCAGCCCCCGGACAGTCCAGGGGGATGAAAAACTGTTTTTT.

The chain has TRBV5-1 and TRBJ2-1; TRBD1 is a possible D gene (6 bases). The germline V gene has CDR1 SGHRS and CDR2 YFSETQ. This CDR3 is built from 14 residues. Trimming took 5 bases from V and 6 from J, leaving 15 bases between them. The CDR3 DNA reads as TGCGCCAGCAGTTTCCTACAGGGAGCCAATGAGCAGTTCTTC. Its translation is CASSFLQGANEQFF.